The entry that follows covers one T cell receptor (beta chain) sequence. The antigen is undetermined. This specimen comes from a study of beta chain features in type 1 diabetes. Based on CD45RO/CCR7/CD25/CD127/CD95/CD27, CD4+ regulatory, stem cell-like memory, naive and central memory cells were sorted. What was sequenced were expressed TCRB transcripts, since all of the isolated RNA had been reverse transcribed. Roughly 3.6 million reads on average were seen across naive, central memory and regulatory T cell samples. The data were produced by immunoSEQ multiplex PCR, yet TCRdb's version contains in-frame clones alone and is incomplete. The sample carries about 410,000 clones, 14% recorded once. General study findings and limits: Patients with Type 1 diabetes showed moderately but significantly shorter TCRB CDR3s in all four CD4+ subsets. Among patients, naive, central memory and Treg TCRB repertoires appeared more similar than among healthy donors.

Trimming shortened V by 0 bases and J by 5 bases, and 8 bases separated the two germline ends. CDR1 and CDR2 (germline): LGHNA, YSLEER. CDR3 length: 13 residues. This clonotype was obtained from a young man in good health. The chain carries TRBV4-3 and TRBJ2-7; TRBD2 is a possible D gene (6 bases). Sequenced sample: naive CD4+ T cells from blood. The DNA for the CDR3 is TGCGCCAGCAGCCAAGATCGGAGGGACGAGCAGTACTTC. Protein: CASSQDRRDEQYF.